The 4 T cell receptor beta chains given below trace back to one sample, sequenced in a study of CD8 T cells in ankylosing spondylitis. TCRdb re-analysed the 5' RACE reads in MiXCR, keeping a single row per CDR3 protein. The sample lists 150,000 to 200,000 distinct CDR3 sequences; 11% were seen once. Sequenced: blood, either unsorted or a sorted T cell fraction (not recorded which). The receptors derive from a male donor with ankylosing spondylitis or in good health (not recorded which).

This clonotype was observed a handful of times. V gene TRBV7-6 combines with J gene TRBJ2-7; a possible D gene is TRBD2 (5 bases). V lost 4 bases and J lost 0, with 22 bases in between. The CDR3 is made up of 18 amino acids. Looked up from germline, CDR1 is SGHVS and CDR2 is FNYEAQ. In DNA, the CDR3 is TGTGCCAGCAGCTCCTCCCCGGGCGGACTGGCGAGCTCCTACGAGCAGTACTTC. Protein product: CASSSSPGGLASSYEQYF.

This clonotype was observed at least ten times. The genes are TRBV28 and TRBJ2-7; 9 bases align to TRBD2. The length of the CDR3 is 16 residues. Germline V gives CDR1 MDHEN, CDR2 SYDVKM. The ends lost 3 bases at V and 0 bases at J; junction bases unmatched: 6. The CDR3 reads CASSFQRGAYSYEQYF. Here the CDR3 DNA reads TGTGCCAGCAGTTTCCAGCGGGGGGCCTACTCCTACGAGCAGTACTTC.

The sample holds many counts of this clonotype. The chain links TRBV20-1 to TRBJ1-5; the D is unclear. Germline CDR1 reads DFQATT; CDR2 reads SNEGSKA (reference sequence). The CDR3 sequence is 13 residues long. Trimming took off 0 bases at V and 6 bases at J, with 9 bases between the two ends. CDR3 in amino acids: CSAREGGSQPQHF. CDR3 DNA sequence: TGCAGTGCTAGAGAAGGCGGTTCTCAGCCCCAGCATTTT.

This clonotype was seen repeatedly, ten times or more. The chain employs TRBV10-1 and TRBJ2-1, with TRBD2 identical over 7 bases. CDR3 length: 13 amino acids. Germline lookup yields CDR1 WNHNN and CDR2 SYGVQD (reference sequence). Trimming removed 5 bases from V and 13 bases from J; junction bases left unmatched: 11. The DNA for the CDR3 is TGCGCCAGCAGTTCGGGGGGAATCAGTCCCCAGTTCTTC. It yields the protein CASSSGGISPQFF.